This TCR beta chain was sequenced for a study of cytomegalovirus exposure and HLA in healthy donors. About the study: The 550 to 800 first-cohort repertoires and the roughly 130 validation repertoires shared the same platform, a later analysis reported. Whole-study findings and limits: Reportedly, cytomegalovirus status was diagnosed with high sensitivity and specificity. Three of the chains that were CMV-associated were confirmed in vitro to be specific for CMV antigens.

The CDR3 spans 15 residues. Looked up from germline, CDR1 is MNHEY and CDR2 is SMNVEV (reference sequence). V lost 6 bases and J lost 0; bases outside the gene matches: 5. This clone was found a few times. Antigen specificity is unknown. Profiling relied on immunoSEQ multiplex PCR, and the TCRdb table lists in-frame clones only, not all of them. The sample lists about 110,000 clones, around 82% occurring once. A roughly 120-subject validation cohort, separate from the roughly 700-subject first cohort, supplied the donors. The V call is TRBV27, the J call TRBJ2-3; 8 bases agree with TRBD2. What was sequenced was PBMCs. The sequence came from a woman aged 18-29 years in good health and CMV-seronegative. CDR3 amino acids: CASRGGGRSTDTQYF. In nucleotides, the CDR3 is TGTGCCAGCAGGGGCGGGGGGAGGAGCACAGATACGCAGTATTTT.